This T cell receptor (beta chain) stems from a study of shared clonotypes between healthy human individuals. Study background: Aged between 18 and 49, the donors were a couple of women and three men.

Study-wide results and caveats: Measured sharing among donors was expected to vary with sequencing depth.

For this clone: Antigen specificity is unknown.

Sequencing used immunoSEQ multiplex PCR; TCRdb keeps in-frame clones, though not all of them. The table lists 530,000 or so clones, 60% to 80% of them singletons, with roughly an eighth in the top ten. The receptor was derived from a woman in her thirties or forties in good health. Some clones in this sample may be carry-over from other donors' samples. The sample taken for sequencing was PBMCs.

The CDR3 nucleotides read TGTGCCAGCAGCTTATACTCCTACGAGCAGTACTTC. This codes for CASSLYSYEQYF. The V call is TRBV7-6, the J call TRBJ2-7; D unresolved. The germline V gene has CDR1 SGHVS and CDR2 FNYEAQ. The length of the CDR3 is 12 residues. V lost 2 bases, J lost 0 bases, and 2 bases lay in between.